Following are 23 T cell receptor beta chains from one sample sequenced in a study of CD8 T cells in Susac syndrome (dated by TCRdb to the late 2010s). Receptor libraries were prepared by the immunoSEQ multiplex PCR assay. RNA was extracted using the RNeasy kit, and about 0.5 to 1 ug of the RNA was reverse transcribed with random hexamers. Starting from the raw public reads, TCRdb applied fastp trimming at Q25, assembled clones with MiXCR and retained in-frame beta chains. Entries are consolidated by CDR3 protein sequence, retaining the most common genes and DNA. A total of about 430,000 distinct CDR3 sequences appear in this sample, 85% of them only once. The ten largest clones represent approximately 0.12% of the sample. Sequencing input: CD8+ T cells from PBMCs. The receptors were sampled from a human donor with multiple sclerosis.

CDR3 residues: CSATQTGRYGYTF. Here the CDR3 DNA reads TGCAGTGCTACCCAAACAGGGAGGTATGGCTACACCTTC. This sequence joins TRBV20-1 and TRBJ1-2, with D maybe TRBD1 (6 bases). The CDR3 length is 13 residues. Trimming took 4 bases from V and 5 from J, leaving 14 bases between them. Germline assignment: CDR1 DFQATT and CDR2 SNEGSKA (reference sequence).

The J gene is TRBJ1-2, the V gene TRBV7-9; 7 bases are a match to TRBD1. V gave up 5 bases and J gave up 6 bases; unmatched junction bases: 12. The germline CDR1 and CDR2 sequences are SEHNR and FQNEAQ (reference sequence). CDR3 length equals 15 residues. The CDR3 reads CASSRTGTVNNGYTF. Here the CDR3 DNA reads TGTGCCAGCAGCCGAACCGGGACAGTGAACAATGGCTACACCTTC.

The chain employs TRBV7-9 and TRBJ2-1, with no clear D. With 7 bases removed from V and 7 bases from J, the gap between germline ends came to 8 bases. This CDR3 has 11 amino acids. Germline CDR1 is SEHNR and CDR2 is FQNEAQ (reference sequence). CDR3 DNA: TGTGCCAGCACCCAGAGGAATGAGCAGTTCTTC. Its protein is CASTQRNEQFF.

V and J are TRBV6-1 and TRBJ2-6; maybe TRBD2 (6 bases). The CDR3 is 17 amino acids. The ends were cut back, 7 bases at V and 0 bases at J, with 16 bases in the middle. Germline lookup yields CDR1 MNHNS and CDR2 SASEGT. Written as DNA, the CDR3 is TGTGCCAGCACCCCGGGACTTCCTAACTCTGGGGCCAACGTCCTGACTTTC. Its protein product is CASTPGLPNSGANVLTF.

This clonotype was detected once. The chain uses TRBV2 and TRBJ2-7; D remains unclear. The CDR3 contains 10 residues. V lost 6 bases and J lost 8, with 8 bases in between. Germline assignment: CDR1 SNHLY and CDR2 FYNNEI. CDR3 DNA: TGTGCCAGCAGGGCGGAAAAGCAGTACTTC. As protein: CASRAEKQYF.

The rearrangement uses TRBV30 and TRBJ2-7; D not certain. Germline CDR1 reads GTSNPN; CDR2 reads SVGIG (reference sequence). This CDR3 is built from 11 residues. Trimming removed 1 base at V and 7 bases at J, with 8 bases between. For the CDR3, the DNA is TGTGCCTGGAGTGAAGGGCCGGAGCAGTACTTC. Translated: CAWSEGPEQYF.

As DNA, the CDR3 is TGTGCCAGCAGCTTGGGTAGGTTTAGCGTTTACAATGAGCAGTTCTTC. This gives the protein CASSLGRFSVYNEQFF. The chain recombines TRBV5-6 with TRBJ2-1; possibly TRBD2 for D (5 bases). V shed 0 bases and J shed 4 bases, with 14 bases lying between them. The CDR3 extends over 16 amino acids. CDR1 is SGHDT, CDR2 YYEEEE, per germline.

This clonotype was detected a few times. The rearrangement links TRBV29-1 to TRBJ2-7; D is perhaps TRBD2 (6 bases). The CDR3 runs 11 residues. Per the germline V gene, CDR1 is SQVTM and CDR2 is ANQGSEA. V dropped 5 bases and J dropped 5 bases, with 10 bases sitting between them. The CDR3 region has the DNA TGCAGCGTTAGACGGGAGCACGAGCAGTACTTC. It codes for CSVRREHEQYF.

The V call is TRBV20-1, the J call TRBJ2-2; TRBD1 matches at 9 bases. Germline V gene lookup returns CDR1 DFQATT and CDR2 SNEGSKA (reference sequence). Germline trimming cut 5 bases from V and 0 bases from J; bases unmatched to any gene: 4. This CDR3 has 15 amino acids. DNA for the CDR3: TGCAGTGCTCCCCGGACAGGGGCGAACACCGGGGAGCTGTTTTTT. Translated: CSAPRTGANTGELFF.

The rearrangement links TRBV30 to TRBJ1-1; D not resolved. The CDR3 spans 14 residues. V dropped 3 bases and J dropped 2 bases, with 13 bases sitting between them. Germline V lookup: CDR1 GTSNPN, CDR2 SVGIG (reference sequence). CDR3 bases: TGTGCCTGGAGCCCTTTACCCCTAAACACTGAAGCTTTCTTT. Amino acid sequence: CAWSPLPLNTEAFF. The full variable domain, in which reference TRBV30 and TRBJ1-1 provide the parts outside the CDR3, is SQTIHQWPATLVQPVGSPLSLECTVEGTSNPNLYWYRQAAGRGLQLLFYSVGIGQISSEVPQNLSASRPQDRQFILSSKKLLLSDSGFYLCAWSPLPLNTEAFFGQGTRLTVV.

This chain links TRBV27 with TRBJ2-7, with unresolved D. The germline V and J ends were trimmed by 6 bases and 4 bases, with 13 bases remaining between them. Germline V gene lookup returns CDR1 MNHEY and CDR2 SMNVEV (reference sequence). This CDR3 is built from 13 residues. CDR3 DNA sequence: TGTGCCAGCAGCATTGGGCGGATATACGAGCAGTACTTC. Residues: CASSIGRIYEQYF.

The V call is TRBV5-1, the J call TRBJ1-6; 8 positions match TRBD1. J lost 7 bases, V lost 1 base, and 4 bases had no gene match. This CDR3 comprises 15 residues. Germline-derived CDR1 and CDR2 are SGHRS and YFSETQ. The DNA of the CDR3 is TGCGCCAGCAGCTTGCAGGACAGGGACAATTCACCCCTCCACTTT. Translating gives CASSLQDRDNSPLHF.

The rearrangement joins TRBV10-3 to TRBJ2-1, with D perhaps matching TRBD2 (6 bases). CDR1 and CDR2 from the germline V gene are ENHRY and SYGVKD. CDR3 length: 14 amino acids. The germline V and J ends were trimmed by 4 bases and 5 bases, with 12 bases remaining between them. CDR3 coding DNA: TGTGCCATCAGTGCGGCGGGACCCGACAATGAGCAGTTCTTC. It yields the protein CAISAAGPDNEQFF.

The CDR3 region has the DNA TGTGCCAGCAGTCCGGGGCTAGCGGGGGGTGAGTTCTTC. This codes for CASSPGLAGGEFF. The chain is built from TRBV27 and TRBJ2-1; the match to TRBD2 covers 11 bases. The CDR3 has 13 amino acids. The germline gives CDR1 MNHEY, CDR2 SMNVEV (reference sequence). V gave up 5 bases and J gave up 14 bases; unmatched junction bases: 8.

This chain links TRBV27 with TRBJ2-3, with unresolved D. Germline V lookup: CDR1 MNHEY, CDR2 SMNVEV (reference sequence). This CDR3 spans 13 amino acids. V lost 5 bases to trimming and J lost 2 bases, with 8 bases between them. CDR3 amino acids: CASSSPLTDTQYF. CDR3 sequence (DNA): TGTGCCAGCAGTAGCCCCCTCACAGATACGCAGTATTTT.

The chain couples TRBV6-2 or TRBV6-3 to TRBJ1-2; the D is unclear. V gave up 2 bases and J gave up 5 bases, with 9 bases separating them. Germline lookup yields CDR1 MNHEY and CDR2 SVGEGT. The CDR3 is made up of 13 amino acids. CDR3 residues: CASSYRTAYGYTF. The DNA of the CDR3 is TGTGCCAGCAGTTACCGGACCGCTTATGGCTACACCTTC.

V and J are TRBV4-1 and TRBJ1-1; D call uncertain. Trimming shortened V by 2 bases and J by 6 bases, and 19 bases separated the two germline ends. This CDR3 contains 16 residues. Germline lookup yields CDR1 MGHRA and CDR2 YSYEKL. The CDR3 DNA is TGCGCCAGCAGCCAACGGGAAAACCTAGCGGACGCTGAAGCTTTCTTT. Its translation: CASSQRENLADAEAFF.

DNA for the CDR3: TGTGCCAGCAGACCTCAGGGCGGGTGGAGGCCCCAGCATTTT. Protein product: CASRPQGGWRPQHF. V and J are TRBV28 and TRBJ1-5; a weak D match, TRBD1 (5 bases). CDR3 length: 14 residues. Germline V gene lookup returns CDR1 MDHEN and CDR2 SYDVKM. Trimming pared 6 bases from V and 9 bases from J, leaving 18 bases between.

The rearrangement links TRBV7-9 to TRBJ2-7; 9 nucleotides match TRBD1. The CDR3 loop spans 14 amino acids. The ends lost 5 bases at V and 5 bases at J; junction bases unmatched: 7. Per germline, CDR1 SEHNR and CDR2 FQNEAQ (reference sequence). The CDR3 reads CASSPRDRVHEQYF. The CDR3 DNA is TGTGCCAGCAGCCCCCGGGACAGGGTCCACGAGCAGTACTTC.

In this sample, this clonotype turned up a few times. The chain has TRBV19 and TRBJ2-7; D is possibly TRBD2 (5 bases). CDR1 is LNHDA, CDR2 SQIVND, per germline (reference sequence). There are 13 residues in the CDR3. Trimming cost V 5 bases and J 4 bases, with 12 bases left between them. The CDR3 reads CASSPGPGYEQYF. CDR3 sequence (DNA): TGTGCCAGTAGTCCCGGACCGGGGTACGAGCAGTACTTC.

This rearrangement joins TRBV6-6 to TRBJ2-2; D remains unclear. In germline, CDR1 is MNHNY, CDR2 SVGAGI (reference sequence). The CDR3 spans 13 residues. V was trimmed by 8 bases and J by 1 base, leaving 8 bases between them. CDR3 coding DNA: TGTGCCAGCGACGGAGAGAACACCGGGGAGCTGTTTTTT. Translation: CASDGENTGELFF.

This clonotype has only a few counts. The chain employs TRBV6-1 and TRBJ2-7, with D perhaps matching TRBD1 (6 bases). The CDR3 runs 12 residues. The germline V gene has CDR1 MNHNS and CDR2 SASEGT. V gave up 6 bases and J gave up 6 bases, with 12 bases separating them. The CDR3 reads CASSPQGTEQYF. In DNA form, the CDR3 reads TGTGCCAGCAGCCCACAGGGAACCGAGCAGTACTTC.

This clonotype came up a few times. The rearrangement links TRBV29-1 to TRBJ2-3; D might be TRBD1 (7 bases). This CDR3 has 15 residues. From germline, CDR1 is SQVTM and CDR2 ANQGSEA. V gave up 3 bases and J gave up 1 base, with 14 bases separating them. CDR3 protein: CSVEGGQGGTDTQYF. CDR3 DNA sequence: TGCAGCGTTGAGGGGGGCCAGGGGGGCACAGATACGCAGTATTTT.